This T cell receptor beta chain was sequenced for a study of blood T cell repertoires in COVID-19. Across the whole study: Collection of acute and convalescent COVID-19 samples took place in the United States, Italy and Spain. Nucleic acid was either cDNA or gDNA, and it came from T cells, B-cell-depleted T cells, or PBMCs.

The CDR3 spans 14 residues. Per germline, CDR1 SGHRS and CDR2 YFSETQ. V lost 3 bases to trimming and J lost 4 bases, with 14 bases between them. In Seattle, patients joined the study during active infection and were tracked longitudinally. In the original processing: Estimation of nucleated cell counts relied on the amplification of reference gene primers. Sequencing was performed with immunoSEQ multiplex PCR; in TCRdb, only in-frame clones are kept and a portion is missing. That table supplies the V and J calls and clone size; D and trimming were determined from the DNA. The profile shows roughly 330,000 clones, over 80% of them singletons.

Sequencing was done on a sample of peripheral blood. The clonotype comes from a man aged 25 to 40 with COVID-19, enrolled during active disease. The chain is built from TRBV5-1 and TRBJ2-7; possible D gene TRBD2, 6 bases. The CDR3 nucleotides read TGCGCCAGCAGCTCTTCCAGCGGGCGTTACGAGCAGTACTTC. Encoded protein: CASSSSSGRYEQYF.